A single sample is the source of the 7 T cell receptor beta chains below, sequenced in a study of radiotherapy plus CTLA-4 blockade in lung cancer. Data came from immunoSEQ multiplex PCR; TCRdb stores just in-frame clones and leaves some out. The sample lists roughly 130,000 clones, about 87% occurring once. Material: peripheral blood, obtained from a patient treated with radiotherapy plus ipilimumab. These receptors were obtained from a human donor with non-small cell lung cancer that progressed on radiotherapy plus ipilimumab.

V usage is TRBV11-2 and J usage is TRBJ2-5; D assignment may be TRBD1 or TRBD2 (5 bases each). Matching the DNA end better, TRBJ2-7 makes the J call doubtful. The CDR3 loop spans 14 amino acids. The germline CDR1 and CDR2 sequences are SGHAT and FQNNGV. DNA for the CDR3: TGTGCCAGCAGCTTAGTCCGGGGACCGTACGAGCAGTACTTC. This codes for CASSLVRGPYEQYF.

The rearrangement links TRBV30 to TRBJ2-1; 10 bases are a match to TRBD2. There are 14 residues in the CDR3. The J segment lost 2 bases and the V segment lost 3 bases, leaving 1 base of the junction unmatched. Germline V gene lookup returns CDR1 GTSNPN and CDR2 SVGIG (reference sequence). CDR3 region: CAWSGLAAYNEQFF. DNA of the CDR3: TGTGCCTGGAGCGGACTAGCGGCCTACAATGAGCAGTTCTTC.

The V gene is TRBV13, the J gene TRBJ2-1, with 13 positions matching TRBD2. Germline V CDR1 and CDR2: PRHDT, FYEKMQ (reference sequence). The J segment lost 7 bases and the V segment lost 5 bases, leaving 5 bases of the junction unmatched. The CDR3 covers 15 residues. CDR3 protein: CASSRWTSGRNEQFF. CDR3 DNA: TGTGCCAGCAGCCGATGGACTAGCGGGAGAAATGAGCAGTTCTTC.

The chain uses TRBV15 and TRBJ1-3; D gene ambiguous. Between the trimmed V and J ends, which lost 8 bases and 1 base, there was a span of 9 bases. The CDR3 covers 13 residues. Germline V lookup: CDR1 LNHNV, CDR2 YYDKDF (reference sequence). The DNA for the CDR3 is TGTGCCACCTCTCGAGGATCTGGAAACACCATATATTTT. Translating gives CATSRGSGNTIYF.

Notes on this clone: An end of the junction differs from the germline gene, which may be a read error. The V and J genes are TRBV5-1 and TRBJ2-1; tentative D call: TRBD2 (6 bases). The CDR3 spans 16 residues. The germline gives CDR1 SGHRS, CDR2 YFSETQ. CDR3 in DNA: TGCGCCAGCAGTTTGGGGCCGGGACTCGGAACCAATGAGCAGTTCTTC. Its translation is CASSLGPGLGTNEQFF. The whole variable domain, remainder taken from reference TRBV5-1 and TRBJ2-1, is KAGVTQTPRYLIKTRGQQVTLSCSPISGHRSVSWYQQTPGQGLQFLFEYFSETQRNKGNFPGRFSGRQFSNSRSEMNVSTLELGDSALYLCASSLGPGLGTNEQFFGPGTRLTVL.

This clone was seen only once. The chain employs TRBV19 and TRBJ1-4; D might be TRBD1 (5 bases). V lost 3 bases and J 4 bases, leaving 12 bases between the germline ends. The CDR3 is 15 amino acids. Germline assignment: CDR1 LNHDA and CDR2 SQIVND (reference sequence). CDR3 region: CASSMWGGDNEKLFF. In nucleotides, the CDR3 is TGTGCCAGTAGTATGTGGGGGGGAGATAATGAAAAACTGTTTTTT. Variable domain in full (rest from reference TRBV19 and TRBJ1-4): DGGITQSPKYLFRKEGQNVTLSCEQNLNHDAMYWYRQDPGQGLRLIYYSQIVNDFQKGDIAEGYSVSREKKESFPLTVTSAQKNPTAFYLCASSMWGGDNEKLFFGSGTQLSVL.

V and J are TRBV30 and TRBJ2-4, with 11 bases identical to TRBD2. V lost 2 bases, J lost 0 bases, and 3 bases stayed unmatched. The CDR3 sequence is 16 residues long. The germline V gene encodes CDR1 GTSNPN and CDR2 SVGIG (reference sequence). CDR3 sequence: CAWSKGTSGAKNIQYF. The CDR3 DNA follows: TGTGCCTGGAGTAAAGGGACTAGCGGAGCCAAAAACATTCAGTACTTC.